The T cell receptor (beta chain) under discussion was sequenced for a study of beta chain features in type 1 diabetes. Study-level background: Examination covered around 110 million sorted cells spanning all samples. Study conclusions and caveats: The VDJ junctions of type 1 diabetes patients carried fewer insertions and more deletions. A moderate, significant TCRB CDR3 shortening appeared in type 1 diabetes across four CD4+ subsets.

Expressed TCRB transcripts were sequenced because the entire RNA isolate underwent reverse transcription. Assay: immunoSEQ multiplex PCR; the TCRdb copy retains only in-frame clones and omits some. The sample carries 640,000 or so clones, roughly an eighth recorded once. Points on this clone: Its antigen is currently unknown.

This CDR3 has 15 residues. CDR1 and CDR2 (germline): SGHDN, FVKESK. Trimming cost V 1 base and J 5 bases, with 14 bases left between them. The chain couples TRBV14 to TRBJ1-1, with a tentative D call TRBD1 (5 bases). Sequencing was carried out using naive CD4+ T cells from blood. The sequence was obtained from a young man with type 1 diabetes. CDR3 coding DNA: TGTGCCAGCAGCCAAGGGGGGTACGGTGGGACTGAAGCTTTCTTT. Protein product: CASSQGGYGGTEAFF.